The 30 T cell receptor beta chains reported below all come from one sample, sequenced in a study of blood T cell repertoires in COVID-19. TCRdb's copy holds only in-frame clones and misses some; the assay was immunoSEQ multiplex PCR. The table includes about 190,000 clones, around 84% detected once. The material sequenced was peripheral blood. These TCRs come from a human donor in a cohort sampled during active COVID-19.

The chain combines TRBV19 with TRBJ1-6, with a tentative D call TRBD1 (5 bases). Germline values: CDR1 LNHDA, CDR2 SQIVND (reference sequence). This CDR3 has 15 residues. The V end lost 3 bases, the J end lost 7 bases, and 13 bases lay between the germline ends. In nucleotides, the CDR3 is TGTGCCAGTAGTATCCCGGGACTCGGGAATTCACCCCTCCACTTT. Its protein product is CASSIPGLGNSPLHF.

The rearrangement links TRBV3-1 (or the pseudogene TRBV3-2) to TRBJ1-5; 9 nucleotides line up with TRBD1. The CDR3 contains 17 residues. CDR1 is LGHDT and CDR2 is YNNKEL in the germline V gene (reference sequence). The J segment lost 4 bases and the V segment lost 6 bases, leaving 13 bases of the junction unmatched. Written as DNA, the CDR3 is TGTGCCAGCAGTCCTACAGGGGGCTCGCTTTGGAATCAGCCCCAGCATTTT. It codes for CASSPTGGSLWNQPQHF.

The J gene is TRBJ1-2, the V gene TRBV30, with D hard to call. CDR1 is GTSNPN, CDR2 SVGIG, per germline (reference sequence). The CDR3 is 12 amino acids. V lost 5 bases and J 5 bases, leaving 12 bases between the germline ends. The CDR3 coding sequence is TGTGCCTGGGAAGCGGCATCTTATGGCTACACCTTC. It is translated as CAWEAASYGYTF.

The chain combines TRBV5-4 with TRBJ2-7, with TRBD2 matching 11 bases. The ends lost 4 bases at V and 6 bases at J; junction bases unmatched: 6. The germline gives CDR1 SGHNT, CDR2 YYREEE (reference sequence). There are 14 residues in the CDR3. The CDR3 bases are TGTGCCAGCAGCCCCCGGACTAGCGGGTTCGAGCAGTACTTC. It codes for CASSPRTSGFEQYF.

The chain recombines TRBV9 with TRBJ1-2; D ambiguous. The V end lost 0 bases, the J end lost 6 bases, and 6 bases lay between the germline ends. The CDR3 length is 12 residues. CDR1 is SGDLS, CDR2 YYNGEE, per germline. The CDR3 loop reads CASSVGRDGYTF. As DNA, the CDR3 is TGTGCCAGCAGCGTAGGGCGGGATGGCTACACCTTC.

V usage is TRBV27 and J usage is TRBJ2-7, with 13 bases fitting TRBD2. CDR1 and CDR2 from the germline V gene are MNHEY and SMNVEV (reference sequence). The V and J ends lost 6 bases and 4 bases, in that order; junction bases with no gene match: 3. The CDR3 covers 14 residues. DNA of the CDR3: TGTGCCAGCAGACGGACTAGCGGGAGATACGAGCAGTACTTC. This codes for CASRRTSGRYEQYF.

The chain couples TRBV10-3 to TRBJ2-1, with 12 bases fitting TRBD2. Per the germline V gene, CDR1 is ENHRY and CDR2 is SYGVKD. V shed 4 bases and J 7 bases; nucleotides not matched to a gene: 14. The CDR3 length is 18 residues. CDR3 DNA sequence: TGTGCCATCAGTGGGGGACCGACTAGCGGGAGAGGTATTAATGAGCAGTTCTTC. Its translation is CAISGGPTSGRGINEQFF.

In nucleotides, the CDR3 is TGCGCCAGCAGCCCCAGAGAGGGGACAGGGGCATTATCTGGAAACACCATATATTTT. Its protein product is CASSPREGTGALSGNTIYF. The chain recombines TRBV4-1 with TRBJ1-3, with TRBD1 matching over 10 bases. The germline gives CDR1 MGHRA, CDR2 YSYEKL. Trimming at V came to 4 bases and at J to 1 base, leaving 13 bases not matched to a gene. This CDR3 has 19 amino acids.

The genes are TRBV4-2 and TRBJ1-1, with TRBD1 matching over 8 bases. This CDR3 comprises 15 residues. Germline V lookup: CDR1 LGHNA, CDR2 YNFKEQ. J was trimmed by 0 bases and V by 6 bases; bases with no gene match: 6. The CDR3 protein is CASSRRQGMNTEAFF. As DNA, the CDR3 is TGTGCCAGCAGTCGAAGACAGGGGATGAACACTGAAGCTTTCTTT.

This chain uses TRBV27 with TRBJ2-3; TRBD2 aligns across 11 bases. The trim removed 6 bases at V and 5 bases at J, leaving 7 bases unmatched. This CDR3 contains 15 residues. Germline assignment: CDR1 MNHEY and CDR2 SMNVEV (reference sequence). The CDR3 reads CASRVAGGPVDTQYF. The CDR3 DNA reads TGTGCCAGCAGGGTAGCGGGGGGGCCGGTAGATACGCAGTATTTT.

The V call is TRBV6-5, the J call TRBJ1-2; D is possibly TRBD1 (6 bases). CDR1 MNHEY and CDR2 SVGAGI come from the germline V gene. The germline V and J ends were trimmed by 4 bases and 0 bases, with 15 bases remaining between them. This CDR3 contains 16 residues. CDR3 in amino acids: CASSSRGGPANYGYTF. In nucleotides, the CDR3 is TGTGCCAGCAGTTCCCGTGGGGGCCCAGCTAACTATGGCTACACCTTC.

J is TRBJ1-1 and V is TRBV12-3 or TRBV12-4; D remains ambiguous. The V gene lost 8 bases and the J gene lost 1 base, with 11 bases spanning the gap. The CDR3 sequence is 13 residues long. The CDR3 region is CASAYRGNTEAFF. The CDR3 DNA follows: TGTGCCAGCGCCTATCGGGGGAACACTGAAGCTTTCTTT.

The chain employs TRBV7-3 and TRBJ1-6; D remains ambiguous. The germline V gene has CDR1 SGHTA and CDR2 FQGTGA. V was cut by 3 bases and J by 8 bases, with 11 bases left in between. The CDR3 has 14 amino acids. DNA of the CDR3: TGTGCCAGCAGCTTCGGCCGGCGGGATTCACCCCTCCACTTT. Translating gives CASSFGRRDSPLHF.

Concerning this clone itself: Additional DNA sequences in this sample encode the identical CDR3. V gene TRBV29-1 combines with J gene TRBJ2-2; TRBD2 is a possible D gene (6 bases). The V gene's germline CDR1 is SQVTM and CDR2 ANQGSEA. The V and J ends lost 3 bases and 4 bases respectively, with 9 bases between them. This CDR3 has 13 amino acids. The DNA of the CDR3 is TGCAGCGTTGACGAGGGAGGCACCGGGGAGCTGTTTTTT. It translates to CSVDEGGTGELFF.

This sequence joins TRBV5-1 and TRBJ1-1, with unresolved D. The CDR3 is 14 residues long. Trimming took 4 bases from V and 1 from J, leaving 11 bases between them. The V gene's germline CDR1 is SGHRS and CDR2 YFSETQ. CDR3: CASSLRAGNTEAFF. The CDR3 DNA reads TGCGCCAGCAGCCTGAGAGCTGGGAACACTGAAGCTTTCTTT.

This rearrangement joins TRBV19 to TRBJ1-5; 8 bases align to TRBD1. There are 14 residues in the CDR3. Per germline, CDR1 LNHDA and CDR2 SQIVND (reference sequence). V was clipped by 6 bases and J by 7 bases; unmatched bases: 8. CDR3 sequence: CASSPDRDGQPQHF. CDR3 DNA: TGTGCCAGTAGCCCGGACAGGGATGGACAGCCCCAGCATTTT.

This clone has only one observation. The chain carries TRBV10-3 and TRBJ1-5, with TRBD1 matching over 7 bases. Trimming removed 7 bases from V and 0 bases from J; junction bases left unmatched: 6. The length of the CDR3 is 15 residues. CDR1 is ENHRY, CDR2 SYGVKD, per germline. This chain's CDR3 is CAIISRTGSNQPQHF. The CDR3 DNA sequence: TGTGCCATCATTTCCAGGACAGGTAGCAATCAGCCCCAGCATTTT.

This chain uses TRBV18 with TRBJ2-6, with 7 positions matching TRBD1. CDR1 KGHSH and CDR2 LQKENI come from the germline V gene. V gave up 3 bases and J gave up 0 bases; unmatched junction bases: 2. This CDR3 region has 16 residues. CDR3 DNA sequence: TGTGCCAGCTCACCCGACAGGGTCTCTGGGGCCAACGTCCTGACTTTC. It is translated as CASSPDRVSGANVLTF.

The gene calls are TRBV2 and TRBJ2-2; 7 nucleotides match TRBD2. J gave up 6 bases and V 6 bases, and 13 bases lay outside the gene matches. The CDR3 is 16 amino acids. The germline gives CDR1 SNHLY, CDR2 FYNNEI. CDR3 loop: CASSPFFGGRAGELFF. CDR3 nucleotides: TGTGCCAGCAGCCCCTTTTTTGGGGGGAGGGCCGGGGAGCTGTTTTTT.

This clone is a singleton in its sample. The CDR3 region is CASSPRGGGTDTQYF. The CDR3 DNA reads as TGTGCCAGCAGTCCCCGGGGGGGTGGCACAGATACGCAGTATTTT. This chain connects TRBV27 to TRBJ2-3; 8 bases fit TRBD2. The length of the CDR3 is 15 residues. The germline gives CDR1 MNHEY, CDR2 SMNVEV (reference sequence). Trimming removed 5 bases from V and 1 base from J; junction bases left unmatched: 5.

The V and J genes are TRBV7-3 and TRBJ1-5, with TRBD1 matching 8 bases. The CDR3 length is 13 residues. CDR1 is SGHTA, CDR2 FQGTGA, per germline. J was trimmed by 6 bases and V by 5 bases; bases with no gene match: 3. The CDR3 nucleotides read TGTGCCAGCAGCGCAGACAGGGGTCAGCCCCAGCATTTT. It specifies CASSADRGQPQHF.

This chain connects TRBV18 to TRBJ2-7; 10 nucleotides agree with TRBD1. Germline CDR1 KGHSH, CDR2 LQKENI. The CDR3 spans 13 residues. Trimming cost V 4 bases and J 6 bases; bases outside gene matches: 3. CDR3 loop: CASSRDRGLEQYF. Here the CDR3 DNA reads TGTGCCAGCTCACGGGACAGGGGTCTCGAGCAGTACTTC.

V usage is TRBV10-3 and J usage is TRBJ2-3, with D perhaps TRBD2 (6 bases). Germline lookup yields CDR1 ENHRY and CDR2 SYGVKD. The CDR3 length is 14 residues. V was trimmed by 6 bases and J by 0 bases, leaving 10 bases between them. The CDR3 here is CAISPGTSTDTQYF. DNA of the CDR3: TGTGCCATCAGCCCCGGGACTAGCACAGATACGCAGTATTTT.

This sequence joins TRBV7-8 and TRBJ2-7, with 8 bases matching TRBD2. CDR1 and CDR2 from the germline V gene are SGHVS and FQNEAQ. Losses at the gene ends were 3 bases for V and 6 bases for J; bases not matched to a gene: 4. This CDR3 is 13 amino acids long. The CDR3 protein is CASSFGGAFEQYV. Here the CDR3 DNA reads TGTGCCAGCAGCTTCGGGGGGGCTTTCGAGCAGTACGTC.

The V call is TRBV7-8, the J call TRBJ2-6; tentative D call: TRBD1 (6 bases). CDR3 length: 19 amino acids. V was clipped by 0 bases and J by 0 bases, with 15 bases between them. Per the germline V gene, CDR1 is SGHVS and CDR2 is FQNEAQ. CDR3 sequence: CASSLAETGFSSGANVLTF. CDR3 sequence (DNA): TGTGCCAGCAGCTTAGCGGAGACAGGATTTTCCTCTGGGGCCAACGTCCTGACTTTC.

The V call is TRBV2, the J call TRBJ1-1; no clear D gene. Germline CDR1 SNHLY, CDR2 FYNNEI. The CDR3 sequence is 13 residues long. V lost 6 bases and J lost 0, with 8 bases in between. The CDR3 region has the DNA TGTGCCAGCAGATTCGGTATGAACACTGAAGCTTTCTTT. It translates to CASRFGMNTEAFF. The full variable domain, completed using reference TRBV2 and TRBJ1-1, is EPEVTQTPSHQVTQMGQEVILRCVPISNHLYFYWYRQILGQKVEFLVSFYNNEISEKSEIFDDQFSVERPDGSNFTLKIRSTKLEDSAMYFCASRFGMNTEAFFGQGTRLTVV.

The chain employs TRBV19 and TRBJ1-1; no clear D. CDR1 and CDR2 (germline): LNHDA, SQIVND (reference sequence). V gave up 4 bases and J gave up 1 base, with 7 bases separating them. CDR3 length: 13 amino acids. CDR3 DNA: TGTGCCAGTAGTACGGTGAGGAACACTGAAGCTTTCTTT. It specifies CASSTVRNTEAFF.

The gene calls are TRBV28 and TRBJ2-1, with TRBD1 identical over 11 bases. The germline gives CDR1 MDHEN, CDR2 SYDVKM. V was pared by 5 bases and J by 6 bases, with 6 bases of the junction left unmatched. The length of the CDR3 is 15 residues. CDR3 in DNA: TGTGCCAGCAGTCTGGCCGGGACAGGGGGCAATGAGCAGTTCTTC. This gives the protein CASSLAGTGGNEQFF. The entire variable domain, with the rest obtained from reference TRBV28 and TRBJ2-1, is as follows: DVKVTQSSRYLVKRTGEKVFLECVQDMDHENMFWYRQDPGLGLRLIYFSYDVKMKEKGDIPEGYSVSREKKERFSLILESASTNQTSMYLCASSLAGTGGNEQFFGPGTRLTVL.

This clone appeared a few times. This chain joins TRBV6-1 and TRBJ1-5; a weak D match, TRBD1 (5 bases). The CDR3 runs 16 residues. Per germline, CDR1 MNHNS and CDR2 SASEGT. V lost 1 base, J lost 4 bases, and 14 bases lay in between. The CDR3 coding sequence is TGTGCCAGCAGTGAAGTGGGGGGTCTGGGGAATCAGCCCCAGCATTTT. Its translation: CASSEVGGLGNQPQHF.

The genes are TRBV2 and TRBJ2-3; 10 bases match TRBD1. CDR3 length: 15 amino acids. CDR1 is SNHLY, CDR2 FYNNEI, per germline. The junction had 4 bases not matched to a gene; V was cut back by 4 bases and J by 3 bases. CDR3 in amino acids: CASSGQGAGTDTQYF. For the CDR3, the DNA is TGTGCCAGCAGTGGACAGGGGGCCGGGACAGATACGCAGTATTTT.